The 6 T cell receptor beta chains reported below all come from one sample, sequenced in a study of blood T cell repertoires in COVID-19. Assay: immunoSEQ multiplex PCR; the TCRdb copy retains only in-frame clones and omits some. Here the sample spans about 240,000 clones, about four fifths being singletons. Sequences were obtained from peripheral blood. The source is an older woman with acute or convalescent COVID-19.

This clone was seen a handful of times. The chain uses TRBV4-3 and TRBJ1-2; D not resolved. CDR1 and CDR2 (germline): LGHNA, YSLEER. The CDR3 runs 15 residues. V gave up 4 bases and J gave up 2 bases, with 14 bases separating them. The CDR3 nucleotides read TGCGCCAGCAGCCGAACCACCAGGAACAACTATGGCTACACCTTC. Protein: CASSRTTRNNYGYTF.

The chain couples TRBV27 to TRBJ1-1; D is perhaps TRBD1 (5 bases). Trimming removed 5 bases at V and 4 bases at J, with 20 bases between. CDR1 MNHEY and CDR2 SMNVEV come from the germline V gene (reference sequence). The CDR3 covers 16 residues. CDR3 bases: TGTGCCAGCAGTCCCCAGGTACCAGGGAGGGCCACTGAAGCTTTCTTT. This sequence encodes CASSPQVPGRATEAFF.

The chain couples TRBV19 to TRBJ1-2; the match to TRBD1 covers 8 bases. Germline V lookup: CDR1 LNHDA, CDR2 SQIVND (reference sequence). V shed 6 bases, J shed 8 bases, and the junction held 11 bases outside the gene matches. This CDR3 spans 14 amino acids. CDR3 protein: CASSRQGARRGYTF. The CDR3 DNA reads TGTGCCAGTAGCCGGCAGGGGGCTCGTCGGGGCTACACCTTC.

V and J are TRBV7-9 and TRBJ1-1, with D uncertain. The CDR3 extends over 15 amino acids. The V and J ends lost 1 base and 0 bases respectively, with 9 bases between them. CDR1 is SEHNR and CDR2 is FQNEAQ in the germline V gene (reference sequence). The CDR3 reads CASSLERVLNTEAFF. The CDR3 DNA is TGTGCCAGCAGCTTAGAGAGGGTGTTGAACACTGAAGCTTTCTTT.

This clone was found once. J is TRBJ1-2 and V is TRBV4-1; a weak D match, TRBD1 (6 bases). V lost 2 bases, J lost 6 bases, and 25 bases lay in between. The CDR3 is 18 residues long. In germline, CDR1 is MGHRA, CDR2 YSYEKL. In nucleotides, the CDR3 is TGCGCCAGCAGCCAAAGTAACACGGACGCAGGGGCTCCCAATGGCTACACCTTC. Its protein product is CASSQSNTDAGAPNGYTF.

A single count supports this clone. The gene calls are TRBV4-1 and TRBJ1-5; D is possibly TRBD1 (6 bases). The CDR3 sequence is 16 residues long. V was trimmed by 5 bases and J by 1 base, leaving 15 bases between them. Germline V gene sequence: CDR1 MGHRA, CDR2 YSYEKL. This CDR3 reads CASSAQGYLSNQPQHF. The CDR3 DNA reads as TGCGCCAGCAGCGCACAGGGATACCTGAGCAATCAGCCCCAGCATTTT.